The rows below give T cell receptor beta chains drawn from one sample of a study of CD8 T cells in ankylosing spondylitis. Via MiXCR, TCRdb re-called the 5' RACE reads, giving one row per CDR3 protein. The data show about 440,000 distinct CDR3 sequences, with under 20% seen just once and just over 1% held by the top ten. The source material was blood, either unsorted or a sorted T cell fraction (not recorded which). Source of these receptors: a male donor with ankylosing spondylitis. CDR3s include the opening cysteine and the closing phenylalanine or tryptophan. The D gene is left open where the match is weak. A row's size may be missing; if present it is once, few, many or a size class.

V,size,J,length,D,DNA,CDR3
TRBV20-1,few,TRBJ2-5,13,TRBD2,TGCAGTGCCGAAAAGCGGGAACAAGAGACCCAGTACTTC,CSAEKREQETQYF
TRBV3-1,many,TRBJ2-1,12,-,TGTGCCAGCAGCCTCACGGACGGTGAGCAGTTCTTC,CASSLTDGEQFF
TRBV14,-,TRBJ2-1,13,-,TGTGCCAGCAGCCAAGGGGGGCTTTGGGAGCAGTTCTTC,CASSQGGLWEQFF
TRBV11-2,-,TRBJ2-3,16,TRBD2,TGTGCCAGCAGCTTGCAGGGACTAGCGGGAGAGGATACGCAGTATTTT,CASSLQGLAGEDTQYF
TRBV12-3/TRBV12-4,few,TRBJ2-7,11,TRBD2,TGTGCCAGCACTAGCGGGAGAGATCAGTACTTC,CASTSGRDQYF
TRBV4-2,-,TRBJ1-4,14,TRBD1,TGTGCCAGCAGCCAGACAGGGGCACATGAAAAACTGTTTTTT,CASSQTGAHEKLFF
TRBV6-4,-,TRBJ1-4,14,TRBD1,TGTGCCAGCAGGGGACAGGGGGTTTTTGAAAAACTGTTTTTT,CASRGQGVFEKLFF
TRBV20-1,-,TRBJ2-1,17,TRBD2,TGCAGTGCTAGATCGGCGGGGGGAAGGCGCTCCTACAATGAGCAGTTCTTC,CSARSAGGRRSYNEQFF
TRBV25-1,few,TRBJ2-2,16,TRBD1,TGTGCCAGCAGTAGACCGGGACAGGGTGGGGAAGGGGAGCTGTTTTTT,CASSRPGQGGEGELFF
TRBV3-1,few,TRBJ2-1,15,-,TGTGCCAGCAGCCAAAACTCCCTTCTAACAGGGAAGCAGTTCTTC,CASSQNSLLTGKQFF
TRBV6-2/TRBV6-3,many,TRBJ2-1,15,TRBD2,TGTGCCAGCAGTCGGTCTAGCGGCTCCTACAATGAGCAGTTCTTC,CASSRSSGSYNEQFF
TRBV20-1,-,TRBJ2-3,12,-,TGCAGTGCTAGCCAGGTCCGGGATACGCAGTATTTT,CSASQVRDTQYF
TRBV4-1,few,TRBJ2-4,13,-,TGCGCCAGCAGCCAAGATCTGGTCACAAGGCAGTACTTC,CASSQDLVTRQYF
TRBV29-1,few,TRBJ2-1,13,TRBD2,TGCAGCGTTCCGACTAGCGGGAGGGGTGAGCAGTTCTTC,CSVPTSGRGEQFF
TRBV6-4,few,TRBJ1-1,13,-,TGTGCCAGCAGTACCCGACCGAACACTGAAGCTTTCTTT,CASSTRPNTEAFF
TRBV6-2/TRBV6-3,few,TRBJ1-1,13,-,TGTGCCAGCAGCGACCAGGGGAACACTGAAGCTTTCTTT,CASSDQGNTEAFF
TRBV5-5,-,TRBJ2-5,16,-,TGTGCCAGCAGCTTATATGGCAGGGGGGACCGGGAGACCCAGTACTTC,CASSLYGRGDRETQYF
TRBV20-1,-,TRBJ2-3,18,TRBD2,TGCAGTGCCCTTACTGGGCTAGCGGAAGATGGGGGCACAGATACGCAGTATTTT,CSALTGLAEDGGTDTQYF
TRBV5-1,-,TRBJ2-3,14,TRBD1,TGCGCCAGCAGCCAAGACAGGGTGCCAGATACGCAGTATTTT,CASSQDRVPDTQYF
TRBV6-2/TRBV6-3,few,TRBJ2-7,14,TRBD2,TGTGCCAGCAGGGGATCGGGGGGAGACTACGAGCAGTACTTC,CASRGSGGDYEQYF
TRBV30,once,TRBJ2-1,13,TRBD2,TGTGCCTGGAGTCGGGAGGCGTTTAATGAGCAGTTCTTC,CAWSREAFNEQFF
TRBV20-1,few,TRBJ2-5,12,-,TGCAGTGCTAGACCTCGAGGGGAGACCCAGTACTTC,CSARPRGETQYF
TRBV10-3,-,TRBJ1-4,14,TRBD1,TGTGCCATCAGCTCGGGACAGGGCGATGAAAAACTGTTTTTT,CAISSGQGDEKLFF
TRBV2,-,TRBJ1-5,15,-,TGTGCCAGCAGTGAAGGGACCAGGGGAGTCGAGCCCCAGCATTTT,CASSEGTRGVEPQHF
TRBV11-2,-,TRBJ2-3,14,-,TGTGCCAGCAGGGGACTCCTCGTCACAGATACGCAGTATTTT,CASRGLLVTDTQYF
TRBV4-1,-,TRBJ1-4,16,TRBD1,TGCGCCAGCAGCCCGACAGGGATTGAGACTAATGAAAAACTGTTTTTT,CASSPTGIETNEKLFF
TRBV23-1,-,TRBJ1-2,16,-,TGCGCCAGCAGTCAATCGATAAGGGGACCTAACTATGGCTACACCTTC,CASSQSIRGPNYGYTF
TRBV6-1,few,TRBJ2-7,14,-,TGTGCCAGCAGTCATCCGAGGGAAGCCTACGAGCAGTACTTC,CASSHPREAYEQYF